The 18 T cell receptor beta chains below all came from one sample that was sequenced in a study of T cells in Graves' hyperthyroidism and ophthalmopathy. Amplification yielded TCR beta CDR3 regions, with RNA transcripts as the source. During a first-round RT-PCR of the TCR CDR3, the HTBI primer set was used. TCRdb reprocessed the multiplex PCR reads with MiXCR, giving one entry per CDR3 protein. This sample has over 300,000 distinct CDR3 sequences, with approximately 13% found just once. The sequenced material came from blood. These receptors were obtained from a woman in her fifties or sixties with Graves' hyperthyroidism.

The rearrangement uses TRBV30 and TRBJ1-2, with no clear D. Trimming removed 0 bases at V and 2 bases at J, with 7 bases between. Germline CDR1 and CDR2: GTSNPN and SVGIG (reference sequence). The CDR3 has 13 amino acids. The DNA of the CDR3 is TGTGCCTGGAGTGTACTGAGGAACTATGGCTACACCTTC. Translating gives CAWSVLRNYGYTF.

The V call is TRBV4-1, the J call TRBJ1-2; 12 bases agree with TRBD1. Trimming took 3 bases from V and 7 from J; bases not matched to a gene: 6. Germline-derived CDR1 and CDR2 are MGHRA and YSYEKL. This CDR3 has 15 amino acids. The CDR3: CASSHPGQGAGGYTF. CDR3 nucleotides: TGCGCCAGCAGCCATCCGGGACAGGGGGCTGGTGGCTACACCTTC.

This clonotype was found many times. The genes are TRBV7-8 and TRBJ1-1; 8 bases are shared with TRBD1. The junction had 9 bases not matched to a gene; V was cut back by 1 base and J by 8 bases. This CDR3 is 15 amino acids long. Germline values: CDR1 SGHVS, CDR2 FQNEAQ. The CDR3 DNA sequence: TGTGCCAGCAGCTTAGGAGGACAGGGAGCTTCCGAAGCTTTCTTT. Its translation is CASSLGGQGASEAFF.

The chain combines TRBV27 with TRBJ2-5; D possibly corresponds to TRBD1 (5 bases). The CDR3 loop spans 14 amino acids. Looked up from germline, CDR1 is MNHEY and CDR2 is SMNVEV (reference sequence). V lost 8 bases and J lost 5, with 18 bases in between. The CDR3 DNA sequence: TGTGCCAGCTCGGTCCTTGGGCAGGGTGAGACCCAGTACTTC. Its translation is CASSVLGQGETQYF.

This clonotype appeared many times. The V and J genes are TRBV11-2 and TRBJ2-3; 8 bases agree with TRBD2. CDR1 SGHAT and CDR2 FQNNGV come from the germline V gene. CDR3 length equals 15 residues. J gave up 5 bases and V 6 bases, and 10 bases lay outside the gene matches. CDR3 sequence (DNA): TGTGCCAGCAGTCCTGTCGGAGCGGGAGAAGATACGCAGTATTTT. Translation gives CASSPVGAGEDTQYF.

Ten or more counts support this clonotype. CDR3 loop: CASSEADRVNYGYTF. The CDR3 coding sequence is TGTGCCAGCAGCGAGGCGGACAGGGTTAACTATGGCTACACCTTC. The chain couples TRBV5-6 to TRBJ1-2, with TRBD1 identical over 8 bases. Germline CDR1 and CDR2: SGHDT and YYEEEE. CDR3 size: 15 residues. Trimming at V came to 4 bases and at J to 1 base, leaving 6 bases not matched to a gene.

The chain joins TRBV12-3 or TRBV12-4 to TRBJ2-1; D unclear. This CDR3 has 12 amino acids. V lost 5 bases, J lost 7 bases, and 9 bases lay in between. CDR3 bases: TGTGCCAGCAGTAGGGTCGGGAATGAGCAGTTCTTC. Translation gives CASSRVGNEQFF.

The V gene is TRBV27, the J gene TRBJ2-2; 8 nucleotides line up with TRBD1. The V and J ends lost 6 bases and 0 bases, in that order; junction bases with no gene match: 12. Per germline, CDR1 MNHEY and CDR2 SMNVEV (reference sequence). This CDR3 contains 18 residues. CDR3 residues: CASRPGQGPKANTGELFF. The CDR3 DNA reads TGTGCCAGCAGACCCGGACAGGGACCCAAAGCGAACACCGGGGAGCTGTTTTTT.

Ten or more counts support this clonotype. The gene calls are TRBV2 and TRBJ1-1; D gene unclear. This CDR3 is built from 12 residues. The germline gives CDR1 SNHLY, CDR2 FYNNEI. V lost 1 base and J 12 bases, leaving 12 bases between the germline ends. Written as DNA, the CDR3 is TGTGCCAGCAGTGAAGGTGGCGTAGAACCTTTCTTT. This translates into CASSEGGVEPFF.

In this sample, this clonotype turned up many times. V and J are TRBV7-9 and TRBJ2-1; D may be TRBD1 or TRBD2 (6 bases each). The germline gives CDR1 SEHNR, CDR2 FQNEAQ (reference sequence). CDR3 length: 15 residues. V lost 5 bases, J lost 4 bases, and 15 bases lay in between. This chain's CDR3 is CASSQLAGHYNEQFF. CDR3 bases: TGTGCCAGCAGCCAACTGGCGGGACATTACAATGAGCAGTTCTTC.

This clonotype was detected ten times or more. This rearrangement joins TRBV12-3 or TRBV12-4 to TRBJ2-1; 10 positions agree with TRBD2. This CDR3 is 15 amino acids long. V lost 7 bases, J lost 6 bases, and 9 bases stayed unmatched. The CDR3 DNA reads TGTGCCAGCAACCGGGTCGCTAGCGGGGGCAATGAGCAGTTCTTC. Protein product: CASNRVASGGNEQFF.

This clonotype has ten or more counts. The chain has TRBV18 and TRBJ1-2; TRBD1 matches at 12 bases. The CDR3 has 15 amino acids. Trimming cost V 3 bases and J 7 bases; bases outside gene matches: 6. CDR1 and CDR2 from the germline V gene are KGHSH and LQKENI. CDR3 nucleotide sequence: TGTGCCAGCTCACCGTACCGGGACAGGGGGCTTGGCTACACCTTC. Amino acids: CASSPYRDRGLGYTF. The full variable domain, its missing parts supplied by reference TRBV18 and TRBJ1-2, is NAGVMQNPRHLVRRRGQEARLRCSPMKGHSHVYWYRQLPEEGLKFMVYLQKENIIDESGMPKERFSAEFPKEGPSILRIQQVVRGDSAAYFCASSPYRDRGLGYTFGSGTRLTVV.

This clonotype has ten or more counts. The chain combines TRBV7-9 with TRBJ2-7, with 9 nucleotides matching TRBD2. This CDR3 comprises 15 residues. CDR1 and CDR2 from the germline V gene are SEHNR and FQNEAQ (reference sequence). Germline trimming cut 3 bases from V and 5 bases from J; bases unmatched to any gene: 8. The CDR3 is CASSFRAGGSNEQYF. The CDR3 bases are TGTGCCAGCAGCTTTCGGGCGGGAGGGTCCAACGAGCAGTACTTC.

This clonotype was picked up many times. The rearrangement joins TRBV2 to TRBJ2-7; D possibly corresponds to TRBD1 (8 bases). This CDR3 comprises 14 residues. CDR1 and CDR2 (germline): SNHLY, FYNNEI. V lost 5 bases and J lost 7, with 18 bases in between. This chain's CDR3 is CASSRLDREGEQYF. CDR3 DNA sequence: TGTGCCAGCAGTAGGTTGGACAGGGAGGGGGAGCAGTACTTC.

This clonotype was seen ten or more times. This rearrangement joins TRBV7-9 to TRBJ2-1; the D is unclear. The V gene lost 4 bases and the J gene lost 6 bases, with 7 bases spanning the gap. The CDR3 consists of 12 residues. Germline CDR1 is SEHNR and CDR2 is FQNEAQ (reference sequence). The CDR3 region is CASSSPANEQFF. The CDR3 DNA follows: TGTGCCAGCAGCTCACCCGCCAATGAGCAGTTCTTC.

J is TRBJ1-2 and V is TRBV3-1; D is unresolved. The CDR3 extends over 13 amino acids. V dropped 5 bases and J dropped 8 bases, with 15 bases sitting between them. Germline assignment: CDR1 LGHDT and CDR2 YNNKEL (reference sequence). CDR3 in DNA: TGTGCCAGCAGCGATCAGATCCTCCGGGGCTACACCTTC. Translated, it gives CASSDQILRGYTF. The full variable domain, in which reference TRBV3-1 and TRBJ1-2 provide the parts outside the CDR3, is DTAVSQTPKYLVTQMGNDKSIKCEQNLGHDTMYWYKQDSKKFLKIMFSYNNKELIINETVPNRFSPKSPDKAHLNLHINSLELGDSAVYFCASSDQILRGYTFGSGTRLTVV.

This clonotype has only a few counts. The CDR3 spells CSARRAGEDTGELFF. CDR3 sequence (DNA): TGCAGTGCTAGGAGAGCGGGAGAGGACACCGGGGAGCTGTTTTTT. The chain links TRBV20-1 to TRBJ2-2, with 8 bases fitting TRBD2. CDR1 DFQATT and CDR2 SNEGSKA come from the germline V gene (reference sequence). The CDR3 extends over 15 amino acids. The V and J ends lost 3 bases and 3 bases, in that order; junction bases with no gene match: 6.

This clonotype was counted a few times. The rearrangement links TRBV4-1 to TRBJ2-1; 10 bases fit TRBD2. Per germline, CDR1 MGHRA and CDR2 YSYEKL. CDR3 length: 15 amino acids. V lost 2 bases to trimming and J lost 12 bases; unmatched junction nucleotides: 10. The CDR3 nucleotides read TGCGCCAGCAGCCAATTCCTAGCGGGAGTAGTTAGGCAGTTCTTC. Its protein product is CASSQFLAGVVRQFF.